The clone carrying this T cell receptor beta chain came up many times. As yet, its antigen is unknown. This sample is part of a study of neurological immune-mediated disorders. Study-wide results and limits: In HTLV-1-associated myelopathy, TCR clonal expansion was greatest, whereas multiple sclerosis had the least, falling below healthy controls.

Preparation of the unsorted libraries drew on 2 million PBMCs stored at -80 C. MiXCR, applied by TCRdb to the 5' RACE reads, yields one record per CDR3 protein. The sample holds about 66,000 distinct CDR3 sequences, roughly 4.5% seen once. Germline CDR1 is DFQATT and CDR2 is SNEGSKA (reference sequence). The CDR3 is 16 residues long. Trimming took 2 bases from V and 6 from J; bases not matched to a gene: 10. The sequenced sample was PBMCs. The J gene is TRBJ2-3, the V gene TRBV20-1; 11 bases agree with TRBD2. This TCR was sampled from a woman aged 70-85 years with multiple sclerosis. For the CDR3, the DNA is TGCAGTGCTAGATCTATAGCGGGAGGGACTACTGATACGCAGTATTTT. Protein: CSARSIAGGTTDTQYF.